Shown below are 16 T cell receptor beta chains from a single sample sequenced in a study of shared clonotypes between healthy human individuals. Assay used: immunoSEQ multiplex PCR; TCRdb lists only in-frame clones, some missing. The sample lists roughly 530,000 clones, around 96% occurring once. Sequencing was performed on naive CD4+ T cells sorted from blood. As for subset: CD45RA+ positively selected. These receptors originate from a woman in her twenties or thirties in good health.

V usage is TRBV19 and J usage is TRBJ2-3; D unresolved. The CDR3 runs to 13 residues. Trimming removed 5 bases from V and 6 bases from J, with 12 bases in between. The germline CDR1 and CDR2 sequences are LNHDA and SQIVND (reference sequence). The CDR3 region is CASSRLDSDTQYF. Written as DNA, the CDR3 is TGTGCCAGTAGTCGGCTTGACTCGGATACGCAGTATTTT.

J is TRBJ2-5 and V is TRBV29-1, with 10 bases aligning to TRBD2. The ends lost 1 base at V and 5 bases at J; junction bases unmatched: 4. The CDR3 is 14 amino acids. The germline V gene encodes CDR1 SQVTM and CDR2 ANQGSEA. The CDR3 protein is CSVEGLAGAETQYF. For the CDR3, the DNA is TGCAGCGTTGAAGGGCTAGCGGGAGCTGAGACCCAGTACTTC. Supplemented by reference TRBV29-1 and TRBJ2-5, the full variable domain reads SAVISQKPSRDICQRGTSLTIQCQVDSQVTMMFWYRQQPGQSLTLIATANQGSEATYESGFVIDKFPISRPNLTFSTLTVSNMSPEDSSIYLCSVEGLAGAETQYFGPGTRLLVL.

This clone was counted once. The rearrangement links TRBV5-5 to TRBJ2-7, with TRBD2 matching 8 bases. Germline assignment: CDR1 SGHKS and CDR2 YYEKEE (reference sequence). The CDR3 spans 15 residues. V trimming: 3 bases; J trimming: 0 bases; junction bases outside the gene matches: 5. CDR3 nucleotide sequence: TGTGCCAGCAGCTACAGCGGGAGCAGCTCCTACGAGCAGTACTTC. As protein: CASSYSGSSSYEQYF.

This rearrangement joins TRBV18 to TRBJ2-1; 8 bases align to TRBD2. This CDR3 has 16 amino acids. Germline V CDR1 and CDR2: KGHSH, LQKENI. With 4 bases clipped from V and 7 bases from J, the junction kept 12 bases outside the gene matches. DNA for the CDR3: TGTGCCAGCTCACTCCCAGGCCGGGAGGGCCATAATGAGCAGTTCTTC. Translation gives CASSLPGREGHNEQFF. Full variable domain (rest looked up from reference TRBV18 and TRBJ2-1): NAGVMQNPRHLVRRRGQEARLRCSPMKGHSHVYWYRQLPEEGLKFMVYLQKENIIDESGMPKERFSAEFPKEGPSILRIQQVVRGDSAAYFCASSLPGREGHNEQFFGPGTRLTVL.

The chain joins TRBV5-4 to TRBJ2-2; maybe TRBD1 (6 bases). The CDR3 runs to 14 residues. Germline loops: CDR1 SGHNT, CDR2 YYREEE (reference sequence). V lost 5 bases to trimming and J lost 1 base, with 9 bases between them. The CDR3 is CASRGTLNTGELFF. CDR3 DNA sequence: TGTGCCAGCAGGGGGACACTGAACACCGGGGAGCTGTTTTTT.

The chain combines TRBV27 with TRBJ1-4; D remains ambiguous. CDR1 is MNHEY, CDR2 SMNVEV, per germline (reference sequence). V was cut by 6 bases and J by 1 base, with 12 bases left in between. CDR3 size: 15 residues. CDR3 nucleotides: TGTGCCAGCAGAACCGTGAGGGAAACTAATGAAAAACTGTTTTTT. Protein sequence: CASRTVRETNEKLFF.

The rearrangement joins TRBV25-1 to TRBJ2-1; 11 positions match TRBD2. V dropped 5 bases and J dropped 7; count of bases not matched to a gene: 7. CDR3 length: 15 residues. Germline CDR1 is MGHDK and CDR2 is SYGVNS. The chain's CDR3 is CASSLAGGVGNEQFF. CDR3 nucleotides: TGTGCCAGCAGTTTAGCGGGAGGGGTTGGGAATGAGCAGTTCTTC.

The chain is built from TRBV4-1 and TRBJ2-3; TRBD2 agrees at 10 bases. Germline V gives CDR1 MGHRA, CDR2 YSYEKL. This CDR3 comprises 18 residues. The junction had 13 bases not matched to a gene; V was cut back by 4 bases and J by 3 bases. For the CDR3, the DNA is TGCGCCAGCAGCCGTAACTTTATAGCGGGAGGAAGAACAGATACGCAGTATTTT. Residues: CASSRNFIAGGRTDTQYF.

This chain links TRBV28 with TRBJ1-3, with 7 nucleotides matching TRBD1. The CDR3 extends over 14 amino acids. The V gene's germline CDR1 is MDHEN and CDR2 SYDVKM. The trim removed 6 bases at V and 6 bases at J, leaving 8 bases unmatched. CDR3 amino acids: CASRPTGQQNTIYF. DNA of the CDR3: TGTGCCAGCAGACCAACGGGACAGCAAAACACCATATATTTT. The variable domain in full, completed from reference TRBV28 and TRBJ1-3, reads DVKVTQSSRYLVKRTGEKVFLECVQDMDHENMFWYRQDPGLGLRLIYFSYDVKMKEKGDIPEGYSVSREKKERFSLILESASTNQTSMYLCASRPTGQQNTIYFGEGSWLTVV.

This chain connects TRBV5-4 to TRBJ1-2; D remains ambiguous. Looked up from germline, CDR1 is SGHNT and CDR2 is YYREEE (reference sequence). V lost 1 base and J lost 4, with 26 bases in between. This CDR3 is 19 amino acids long. The chain's CDR3 is CASSLRVTLTAGPFYGYTF. The CDR3 DNA sequence: TGTGCCAGCAGCTTGCGTGTTACTCTCACGGCCGGTCCCTTCTATGGCTACACCTTC. Drawing the rest from reference TRBV5-4 and TRBJ1-2, the complete variable domain is ETGVTQSPTHLIKTRGQQVTLRCSSQSGHNTVSWYQQALGQGPQFIFQYYREEENGRGNFPPRFSGLQFPNYSSELNVNALELDDSALYLCASSLRVTLTAGPFYGYTFGSGTRLTVV.

The rearrangement joins TRBV6-1 to TRBJ2-3; D is perhaps TRBD2 (5 bases). Germline V gene sequence: CDR1 MNHNS, CDR2 SASEGT. The CDR3 runs to 15 residues. V was trimmed by 4 bases and J by 3 bases, leaving 14 bases between them. The CDR3 DNA follows: TGTGCCAGCAGTGTACTACTAGTGGGTACAGATACGCAGTATTTT. Translation: CASSVLLVGTDTQYF.

The chain links TRBV18 to TRBJ2-7; tentative D call: TRBD1 (6 bases). Trimming left V 2 bases short and J 0 bases short, with 11 bases between. Looked up from germline, CDR1 is KGHSH and CDR2 is LQKENI. The CDR3 loop spans 15 amino acids. CDR3 bases: TGTGCCAGCTCACCAATCCGGGACAACTCCTACGAGCAGTACTTC. Its protein is CASSPIRDNSYEQYF.

The genes are TRBV5-1 and TRBJ1-4; D perhaps matches TRBD1 (6 bases). The CDR3 loop spans 15 amino acids. CDR1 and CDR2 from the germline V gene are SGHRS and YFSETQ. V lost 3 bases to trimming and J lost 5 bases, with 14 bases between them. The CDR3: CASSSRQVKNEKLFF. CDR3 nucleotides: TGCGCCAGCAGCTCCCGACAGGTAAAGAATGAAAAACTGTTTTTT.

This chain uses TRBV4-1 with TRBJ1-5, with a weak D call TRBD1 (6 bases). CDR1 MGHRA and CDR2 YSYEKL come from the germline V gene. The CDR3 loop spans 14 amino acids. Trimming took 0 bases from V and 5 from J, leaving 8 bases between them. The CDR3 nucleotides are TGCGCCAGCAGCCAAGAACAGGGATATCAGCCCCAGCATTTT. Encoded protein: CASSQEQGYQPQHF.

This clone occurred once. The rearrangement joins TRBV5-1 to TRBJ1-1; the D gene is possibly TRBD1 (6 bases). The CDR3 is 12 amino acids. In germline, CDR1 is SGHRS, CDR2 YFSETQ. V lost 5 bases to trimming and J lost 7 bases, with 12 bases between them. CDR3 amino acids: CASSRDMNEAFF. The CDR3 DNA reads TGCGCCAGCAGTAGGGACATGAATGAAGCTTTCTTT.

A word on this clone: Other DNA sequences from this sample encode an identical CDR3 as well. This sequence joins TRBV28 and TRBJ2-7; D remains unclear. Germline CDR1 MDHEN, CDR2 SYDVKM. This CDR3 comprises 11 residues. Trimming left V 4 bases short and J 1 base short, with 2 bases between. This CDR3 is CASSSSYEQYF. The DNA for the CDR3 is TGTGCCAGCAGTTCGTCCTACGAGCAGTACTTC.